This T cell receptor beta chain was retrieved from a study of metastatic and nonmetastatic thyroid tumors (TCRdb year 2020). Context from the whole study: Repertoires were compared across peripheral blood and tumor or nodule tissue samples from malignant and benign thyroid patients.

Library preparation employed PCR. The sequencer was an Illumina HiSeq 4000. High-throughput sequencing was used to profile the CDR3 region of the TCR beta-chain in every patient. The authors' analysis ran thus. CDR3 differences across clinicopathological groups were used to build a classifier for discriminating distant-metastatic papillary thyroid cancer patients. The Shannon index was used to measure repertoire diversity, and the Morisita-Horn index was used to measure how similar tumor and blood repertoires were. TCRdb itself trimmed the public reads at Q25 with fastp, ran MiXCR and retained productive beta chains. The V and J calls, along with clone size, are taken from TCRdb and not from the paper's own processing. Within this sample are under 35,000 clones, with around 15% of them counted one time only. The top ten clones comprise about 4.6% of the sample. No treatment had been received by any patient before thyroid surgery. Using T-cell receptor beta sequencing, the study looked back at clinical samples from patients collected from the early 2010s to the late 2010s.

General conclusions and limits of the study: In both blood and tumor samples, TCR beta diversity was reported to be significantly higher in malignant tumors than in benign nodules.

To note about this clone: Which antigen it targets is not known. Nothing much larger sits one base from this clone, and base qualities are not available.

V and J are truncated by 7 bases and 2 bases respectively, leaving an intervening sequence of 21 bases. The germline V gene (reference sequence) yields LNHDA for CDR1 and SQIVND for CDR2. The CDR3 holds 16 amino acids from the cysteine to the phenylalanine. Of all the DNA, just the CDR3 is kept, 48 bases in frame from base 1. Recombination linked TRBV19 to TRBJ2-7; the best D guess is TRBD2, with 6 bases matching. This receptor was identified in a female donor with papillary thyroid cancer or a benign thyroid nodule (not recorded which). Some clones in this sample may be carry-over from other donors' samples. The specimen was blood. The CDR3 sequence is CASIRAFSGRAYEQYF. The nucleotides read TGTGCCAGTATTAGAGCGTTTAGCGGTAGGGCCTACGAGCAGTACTTC.